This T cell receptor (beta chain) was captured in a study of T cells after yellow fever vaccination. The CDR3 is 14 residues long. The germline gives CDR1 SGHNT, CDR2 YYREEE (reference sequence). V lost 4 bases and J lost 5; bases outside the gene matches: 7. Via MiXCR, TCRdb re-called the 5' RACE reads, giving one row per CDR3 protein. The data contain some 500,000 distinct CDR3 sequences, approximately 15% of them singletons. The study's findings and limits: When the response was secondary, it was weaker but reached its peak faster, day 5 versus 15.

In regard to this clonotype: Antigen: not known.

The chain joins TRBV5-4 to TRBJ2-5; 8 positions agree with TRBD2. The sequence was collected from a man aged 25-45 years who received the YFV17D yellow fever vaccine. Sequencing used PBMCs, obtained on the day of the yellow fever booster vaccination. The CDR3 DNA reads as TGTGCCAGCAGCCCCCGGGGGGGGGTCGAGACCCAGTACTTC. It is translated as CASSPRGGVETQYF. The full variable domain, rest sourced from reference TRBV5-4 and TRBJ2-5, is ETGVTQSPTHLIKTRGQQVTLRCSSQSGHNTVSWYQQALGQGPQFIFQYYREEENGRGNFPPRFSGLQFPNYSSELNVNALELDDSALYLCASSPRGGVETQYFGPGTRLLVL.